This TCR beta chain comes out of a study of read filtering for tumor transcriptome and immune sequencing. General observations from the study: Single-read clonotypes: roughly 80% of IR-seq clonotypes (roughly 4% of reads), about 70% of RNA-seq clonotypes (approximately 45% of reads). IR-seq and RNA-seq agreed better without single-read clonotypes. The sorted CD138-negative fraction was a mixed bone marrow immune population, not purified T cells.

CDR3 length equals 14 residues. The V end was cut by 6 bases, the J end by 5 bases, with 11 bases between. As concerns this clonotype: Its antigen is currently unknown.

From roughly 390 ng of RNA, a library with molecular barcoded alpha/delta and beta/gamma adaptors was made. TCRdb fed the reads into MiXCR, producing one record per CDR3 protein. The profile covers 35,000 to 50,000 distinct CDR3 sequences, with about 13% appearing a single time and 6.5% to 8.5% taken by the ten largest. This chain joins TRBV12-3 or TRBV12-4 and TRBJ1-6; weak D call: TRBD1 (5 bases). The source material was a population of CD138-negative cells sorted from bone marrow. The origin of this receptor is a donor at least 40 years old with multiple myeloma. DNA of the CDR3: TGTGCCAGCAGACGACAGTTTGATAATTCACCCCTCCACTTT. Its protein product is CASRRQFDNSPLHF.